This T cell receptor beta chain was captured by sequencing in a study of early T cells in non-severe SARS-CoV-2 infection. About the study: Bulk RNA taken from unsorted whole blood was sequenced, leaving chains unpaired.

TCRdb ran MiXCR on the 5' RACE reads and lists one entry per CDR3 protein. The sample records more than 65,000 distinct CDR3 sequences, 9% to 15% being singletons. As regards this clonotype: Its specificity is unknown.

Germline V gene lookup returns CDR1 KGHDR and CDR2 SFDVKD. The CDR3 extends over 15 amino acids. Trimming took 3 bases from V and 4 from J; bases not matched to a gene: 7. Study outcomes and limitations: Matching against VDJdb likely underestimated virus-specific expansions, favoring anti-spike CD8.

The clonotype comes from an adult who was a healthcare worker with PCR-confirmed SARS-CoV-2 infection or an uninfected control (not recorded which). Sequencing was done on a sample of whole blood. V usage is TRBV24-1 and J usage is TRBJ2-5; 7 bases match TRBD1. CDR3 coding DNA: TGTGCCACCAGTGATCTTGGACAGGTAGGAGAGACCCAGTACTTC. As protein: CATSDLGQVGETQYF.